These 22 T cell receptor beta chains originate from one sample sequenced in a study of T cells after yellow fever vaccination. TCRdb re-analysed the 5' RACE reads in MiXCR, keeping a single row per CDR3 protein. The table has more than 110,000 distinct CDR3 sequences, 6.6% seen once; the top ten hold more than 0.6%. Sample: CD4+ T cells sorted from PBMCs, taken 10 days after the yellow fever booster vaccination. The receptors derive from a man aged 30-40 years who received the YFV17D yellow fever vaccine.

Many counts were recorded for this clonotype. J is TRBJ1-2 and V is TRBV12-3 or TRBV12-4; 7 bases align to TRBD1. The ends lost 3 bases at V and 3 bases at J; junction bases unmatched: 4. The length of the CDR3 is 14 residues. CDR3 sequence reads: CASSLAGGDYGYTF. In DNA, the CDR3 is TGTGCCAGCAGTTTGGCAGGGGGGGACTATGGCTACACCTTC.

This clonotype was seen repeatedly, ten times or more. This chain connects TRBV18 to TRBJ1-2, with D perhaps TRBD1 (6 bases). Germline CDR1 is KGHSH and CDR2 is LQKENI. The CDR3 consists of 14 residues. Trimming cost V 1 base and J 3 bases, with 9 bases left between them. This chain's CDR3 is CASSPRGGYYGYTF. In DNA form, the CDR3 reads TGTGCCAGCTCACCACGAGGGGGATACTATGGCTACACCTTC.

The table lists this clonotype with many counts. The V gene is TRBV7-3, the J gene TRBJ2-1, with 9 bases lining up with TRBD2. Germline assignment: CDR1 SGHTA and CDR2 FQGTGA. Trimming took 7 bases from V and 2 from J; bases not matched to a gene: 6. This CDR3 spans 15 amino acids. The CDR3 DNA follows: TGTGCCAGCAAAGTTAGCGGGAGTCCCTACAATGAGCAGTTCTTC. It yields the protein CASKVSGSPYNEQFF.

The table lists this clonotype with a few counts. The CDR3 DNA is TGCGCCAGCAGCCGGGACACGTCCTCTGGAAACACCATATATTTT. Protein product: CASSRDTSSGNTIYF. The V gene is TRBV5-1, the J gene TRBJ1-3; maybe TRBD1 (6 bases). In germline, CDR1 is SGHRS, CDR2 YFSETQ. The CDR3 is 15 amino acids. Trimming removed 4 bases at V and 0 bases at J, with 11 bases between.

This clonotype was seen ten or more times. In nucleotides, the CDR3 is TGTGCCAGCAGCCCCAGCGGGAACGGCTGGACCGGGGAGCTGTTTTTT. Translating gives CASSPSGNGWTGELFF. The V gene is TRBV12-3 or TRBV12-4, the J gene TRBJ2-2; TRBD2 matches at 7 bases. The CDR3 extends over 16 amino acids. The ends lost 6 bases at V and 5 bases at J; junction bases unmatched: 12.

This clonotype was found many times. The chain carries TRBV29-1 and TRBJ2-1; possible D gene TRBD2, 6 bases. Between the trimmed V and J ends, which lost 5 bases and 8 bases, there was a span of 19 bases. The CDR3 is 14 residues long. Germline loops: CDR1 SQVTM, CDR2 ANQGSEA. DNA for the CDR3: TGCAGCGTTCCCGGGGGAACCCTTGGCCATGAGCAGTTCTTC. Translated, it gives CSVPGGTLGHEQFF.

The chain is built from TRBV14 and TRBJ2-4, with TRBD2 matching 8 bases. CDR1 is SGHDN and CDR2 is FVKESK in the germline V gene. The junction had 7 bases not matched to a gene; V was cut back by 6 bases and J by 9 bases. CDR3 length equals 13 residues. This chain's CDR3 is CASRESGSSIQYF. DNA of the CDR3: TGTGCCAGCAGAGAGAGCGGGAGCTCCATTCAGTACTTC. Full variable domain (remainder filled in from reference TRBV14 and TRBJ2-4): EAGVTQFPSHSVIEKGQTVTLRCDPISGHDNLYWYRRVMGKEIKFLLHFVKESKQDESGMPNNRFLAERTGGTYSTLKVQPAELEDSGVYFCASRESGSSIQYFGAGTRLSVL.

This clonotype was counted many times. This rearrangement joins TRBV10-1 to TRBJ2-3; no firm D call. CDR1 and CDR2 (germline): WNHNN, SYGVQD (reference sequence). The V end lost 6 bases, the J end lost 1 base, and 11 bases lay between the germline ends. The CDR3 is 14 residues long. Here the CDR3 reads CASRDRAGTDTQYF. The DNA for the CDR3 is TGCGCCAGCAGAGACCGGGCTGGCACAGATACGCAGTATTTT.

This clonotype has a count of ten or more. V gene TRBV4-1 combines with J gene TRBJ2-2, with D unclear. The length of the CDR3 is 17 residues. The V gene lost 4 bases and the J gene lost 2 bases, with 17 bases spanning the gap. Germline CDR1 MGHRA, CDR2 YSYEKL. For the CDR3, the DNA is TGCGCCAGCAGCCGCCAGCCAGTAATCTTCAACACCGGGGAGCTGTTTTTT. This encodes CASSRQPVIFNTGELFF.

Ten or more counts support this clonotype. The rearrangement joins TRBV20-1 to TRBJ2-4; D unresolved. Per the germline V gene, CDR1 is DFQATT and CDR2 is SNEGSKA (reference sequence). Trimming took off 5 bases at V and 6 bases at J, with 8 bases between the two ends. The CDR3 runs 11 residues. This chain's CDR3 is CSALAGNIQYF. For the CDR3, the DNA is TGCAGTGCTTTGGCCGGAAACATTCAGTACTTC.

This clonotype was seen repeatedly, ten times or more. The V gene is TRBV13, the J gene TRBJ2-7, with D tentatively TRBD2 (5 bases). This CDR3 is built from 14 residues. Trimming shortened V by 4 bases and J by 4 bases, and 14 bases separated the two germline ends. Germline V gene sequence: CDR1 PRHDT, CDR2 FYEKMQ (reference sequence). In nucleotides, the CDR3 is TGTGCCAGCAGCTCGTCACTACTAGGGTACGAGCAGTACTTC. Protein product: CASSSSLLGYEQYF.

V gene TRBV7-2 combines with J gene TRBJ2-5; D possibly matches TRBD1 or TRBD2 (6 bases each). The CDR3 spans 14 residues. The germline gives CDR1 SGHTA, CDR2 FQGNSA. V lost 5 bases and J 7 bases, leaving 17 bases between the germline ends. The CDR3 spells CASSRLGGEGTQYF. In DNA, the CDR3 is TGTGCCAGCAGCCGCTTGGGGGGCGAAGGGACCCAGTACTTC.

This clonotype was counted at least ten times. The chain has TRBV7-9 and TRBJ2-5; 8 bases line up with TRBD1. V lost 6 bases, J lost 5 bases, and 5 bases stayed unmatched. The germline CDR1 and CDR2 sequences are SEHNR and FQNEAQ (reference sequence). The CDR3 has 13 residues. CDR3 loop: CASSRQGWETQYF. DNA for the CDR3: TGTGCCAGCAGTAGACAGGGGTGGGAGACCCAGTACTTC.

The rearrangement uses TRBV6-2 or TRBV6-3 and TRBJ2-1; no reliable D call. The germline CDR1 and CDR2 sequences are MNHEY and SVGEGT. Trimming took 0 bases from V and 16 from J, leaving 13 bases between them. The CDR3 has 12 residues. The CDR3 sequence: CASSYSGWDYFF. DNA for the CDR3: TGTGCCAGCAGTTACTCGGGGTGGGATTACTTCTTC.

This clonotype was recorded at least ten times. J is TRBJ2-3 and V is TRBV20-1; D may be TRBD1 or TRBD2 (5 bases each). Trimming cost V 3 bases and J 0 bases, with 13 bases left between them. CDR1 DFQATT and CDR2 SNEGSKA come from the germline V gene (reference sequence). The CDR3 length is 15 residues. This chain's CDR3 is CSASGGTSSTDTQYF. In nucleotides, the CDR3 is TGCAGTGCTAGTGGGGGAACCTCTAGCACAGATACGCAGTATTTT.

This clonotype was seen a handful of times. The chain recombines TRBV5-1 with TRBJ1-1, with D perhaps TRBD1 (5 bases). The CDR3 sequence is 13 residues long. Per germline, CDR1 SGHRS and CDR2 YFSETQ. Trimming shortened V by 3 bases and J by 8 bases, and 14 bases separated the two germline ends. The CDR3 region has the DNA TGCGCCAGCAGCTGGGGGACGTCCCGGGAAGCTTTCTTT. It is translated as CASSWGTSREAFF.

This clonotype was seen repeatedly, ten times or more. The CDR3 protein is CASSLAGKSGIQTETQYF. The CDR3 DNA reads as TGTGCCAGCAGCTTAGCTGGCAAGAGCGGGATCCAGACAGAGACCCAGTACTTC. The chain couples TRBV11-1 to TRBJ2-5; 7 bases align to TRBD2. The CDR3 is 18 residues long. The V gene end was trimmed by 0 bases and the J gene end by 4 bases; junction bases not matched to a gene: 14. Germline V lookup: CDR1 SGHAT, CDR2 FQDESV (reference sequence).

This clonotype was observed many times. The chain carries TRBV20-1 and TRBJ2-3; a weak D match, TRBD1 (6 bases). Germline V gene data show CDR1 as DFQATT and CDR2 as SNEGSKA (reference sequence). The CDR3 is 15 residues long. V dropped 1 base and J dropped 11 bases, with 22 bases sitting between them. The CDR3 DNA is TGCAGTGCTAGAGTCCCCGGGCCCAGGGGCTCGCGGCAGTATTTT. This encodes CSARVPGPRGSRQYF.

This clonotype was detected ten times or more. V is TRBV7-2 and J is TRBJ2-5; perhaps TRBD2 as D (5 bases). Germline CDR1 and CDR2: SGHTA and FQGNSA. This CDR3 comprises 14 residues. The V end was cut by 5 bases, the J end by 5 bases, with 15 bases between. As DNA, the CDR3 is TGTGCCAGCAGCGCCGGACGGCGGGCTGAGACCCAGTACTTC. Translating it yields CASSAGRRAETQYF.

This clonotype was seen at least ten times. V usage is TRBV6-6 and J usage is TRBJ1-4; D gene uncertain. The CDR3 runs to 13 residues. Germline V CDR1 and CDR2: MNHNY, SVGAGI (reference sequence). Trimming left V 4 bases short and J 8 bases short, with 11 bases between. The CDR3 here is CASSFGSKEKLFF. The DNA for the CDR3 is TGTGCCAGCAGTTTCGGTTCAAAGGAAAAACTGTTTTTT.

This chain connects TRBV29-1 to TRBJ2-3; D uncertain. The CDR3 covers 14 residues. Germline-derived CDR1 and CDR2 are SQVTM and ANQGSEA. Trimming took 3 bases from V and 0 from J, leaving 10 bases between them. DNA of the CDR3: TGCAGCGTTGATGGGAAGTCTAGCACAGATACGCAGTATTTT. Translating it yields CSVDGKSSTDTQYF.

This clonotype was seen many times. This chain links TRBV10-3 with TRBJ2-3, with 12 bases matching TRBD2. Germline values: CDR1 ENHRY, CDR2 SYGVKD. V shed 6 bases, J shed 4 bases, and the junction held 8 bases outside the gene matches. There are 16 residues in the CDR3. For the CDR3, the DNA is TGTGCCATCAGACGACTAGCGGGAGATGGGTCAGATACGCAGTATTTT. Residues: CAIRRLAGDGSDTQYF.